The clone carrying this TCR beta chain was seen a single time. What it binds is unknown. Germline lookup yields CDR1 MNHEY and CDR2 SMNVEV (reference sequence). The CDR3 runs to 21 residues. Unmatched junction bases numbered 21, after V lost 5 bases and J lost 4 bases. The data derive from a study of PD-L1 blockade in urothelial cancer. Study summary: Patients began atezolizumab, 1,200 mg intravenously every 3 weeks, in the mid-2010s.

The protocol was immunoSEQ multiplex PCR, while the TCRdb copy is restricted to in-frame clones and leaves out a portion. This sample has about 52,000 clones, with roughly 80% found just once. The study's findings and limits: Better survival was forecast by a pretreatment blood TCR clonality below the median.

Time point indicated: pretreatment peripheral blood. This TCR was recovered from a man aged 65 to 85 with urothelial cancer. The chain links TRBV27 to TRBJ2-2, with TRBD1 identical over 11 bases. The sequences come from PBMCs, collected around atezolizumab (anti-PD-L1) treatment. CDR3 protein: CASSLRYWTGGIPPRTGELFF. CDR3 in DNA: TGTGCCAGCAGTCTAAGATACTGGACAGGGGGCATCCCCCCTCGCACCGGGGAGCTGTTTTTT.